This is a list of T cell receptor beta chains from one sample in a study of T cell clonotyping in hematopoietic cell transplantation. Sequencing was performed with immunoSEQ multiplex PCR; in TCRdb, only in-frame clones are kept and a portion is missing. The sample carries roughly 4,700 clones, roughly 88% recorded once. The sample was peripheral blood mononuclear cells. These TCRs come from a man aged 40-49 years in good health. Some clones in this sample may be carry-over from other donors' samples. The CDR3 runs from the conserved cysteine through the conserved F or W. Each record gives: D gene, clone size, J gene, V gene, CDR3 DNA, CDR3 protein. D genes are given only for firm matches. Expanded clones get a size class; other rows say once, few or many, or leave the size out.

-	-	TRBJ1-1	TRBV5-1	TGCGCCAGCAGGGCAACAGGCTTCACTGAAGCTTTCTTT	CASRATGFTEAFF
TRBD2	few	TRBJ2-3	TRBV12-5	TGTGCTAGTGGTTCCCCGGGACTAGCGGGAGTTGCGGATACGCAGTATTTT	CASGSPGLAGVADTQYF
TRBD2	-	TRBJ2-7	TRBV7-2	TGTGCCAGCAGCCGTTCTACTAGCGGGGGGACCTACGAGCAGTACTTC	CASSRSTSGGTYEQYF
-	once	TRBJ2-6	TRBV2	TGTGCCAGCAGCGCTGTAGTGGCTGGGGCCAACGTCCTGACTTTC	CASSAVVAGANVLTF
-	-	TRBJ2-2	TRBV4-2	TGTGCCAGCAGCCCCAAAGAGGGGGACACCGGGGAGCTGTTTTTT	CASSPKEGDTGELFF
TRBD2	-	TRBJ2-3	TRBV7-8	TGTGCCAGCAGCGGGACTAGCGGGAGGGTTAGGAGCACAGATACGCAGTATTTT	CASSGTSGRVRSTDTQYF
-	-	TRBJ2-1	TRBV27	TGTGCCAGCAGTTTATGGGGGTACAATGAGCAGTTCTTC	CASSLWGYNEQFF
-	-	TRBJ2-1	TRBV7-8	TGTGCCAGCAGCTTAGTTTCTATTTGGGGCAATGAGCAGTTCTTC	CASSLVSIWGNEQFF
-	-	TRBJ1-1	TRBV6-1	TGTGCCAGCAGTGAAGACCCAGGGTGGACTGAAGCTTTCTTT	CASSEDPGWTEAFF
-	-	TRBJ1-6	TRBV6-5	TGTGCCAGCAGTTACGGGGGGTTCTATAATTCACCCCTCCACTTT	CASSYGGFYNSPLHF
-	-	TRBJ1-2	TRBV19	TGTGCCAGTAGTATAAGGGCCTTCAACTATGGCTACACCTTC	CASSIRAFNYGYTF
-	-	TRBJ2-7	TRBV7-2	TGTGCCAGCAGCTTAGCGCCCAGCTCCTACGAGCAGTACTTC	CASSLAPSSYEQYF
TRBD1	-	TRBJ2-6	TRBV25-1	TGTGCCAGCAGTGAAGGGACAGGGCAGGTCCTGACTTTC	CASSEGTGQVLTF
-	-	TRBJ1-5	TRBV19	TGTGCCAGTAGTATCTTAGATCAGCCCCAGCATTTT	CASSILDQPQHF
-	-	TRBJ2-3	TRBV10-3	TGTGCCATCAGTGAACAGAGGGACCTCACCACAGATACGCAGTATTTT	CAISEQRDLTTDTQYF
TRBD1	-	TRBJ1-5	TRBV29-1	TGCAGCGCCGCAGGGGGTTTCAATCAGCCCCAGCATTTT	CSAAGGFNQPQHF
TRBD1	-	TRBJ2-6	TRBV10-3	TGTGCCATCAGGGGGACAGGGGTAGTTTCCGGGGCCAACGTCCTGACTTTC	CAIRGTGVVSGANVLTF
TRBD1	-	TRBJ1-2	TRBV6-5	TGTGCCAGCAGCGGGACAGGGCCTGGCTACACCTTC	CASSGTGPGYTF
-	-	TRBJ1-5	TRBV19	TGTGCCAGTAGTAGTCAGGGAAATCAGCCCCAGCATTTT	CASSSQGNQPQHF
TRBD2	-	TRBJ2-6	TRBV4-3	TGCGCCAGCAGCCAGGGGGACTACCGCTCTGGGGCCAACGTCCTGACTTTC	CASSQGDYRSGANVLTF
-	-	TRBJ2-7	TRBV6-5	TGTGCCAGCAGTTACTCGCCACAGGGCTCCTACGAGCAGTACTTC	CASSYSPQGSYEQYF
-	-	TRBJ2-3	TRBV12-5	TGTGCTAGTGGATCGGGACCCACCCCCGTGACAGATACGCAGTATTTT	CASGSGPTPVTDTQYF
-	-	TRBJ2-2	TRBV5-1	TGCGCCAGCAGCTTGGACGGCGCCGGGGAGCTGTTTTTT	CASSLDGAGELFF
-	-	TRBJ2-2	TRBV5-6	TGTGCCAGCACCTTGGTATCTTACACCGGGGAGCTGTTTTTT	CASTLVSYTGELFF
TRBD2	-	TRBJ2-2	TRBV6-5	TGTGCCAGCAGACTAGCGGAACACACCGGGGAGCTGTTTTTT	CASRLAEHTGELFF
TRBD1	-	TRBJ1-2	TRBV5-1	TGCGCCAGCAGCTTGGAAGGACAGGGGGTTTCAACGTCATATGGCTACACCTTC	CASSLEGQGVSTSYGYTF
TRBD1	once	TRBJ1-5	TRBV10-3	TGTGCCATCAGTGTAGCAGGGGGCGGTCAGCCCCAGCATTTT	CAISVAGGGQPQHF
TRBD2	-	TRBJ2-3	TRBV5-8	TGTGCCAGCAGCGCACTAGCGCCAGATACGCAGTATTTT	CASSALAPDTQYF
-	-	TRBJ2-1	TRBV7-2	TGTGCCAGCAGCTTGAGCCCGACCATCACGCAGAGGGTGCAGTTCTTC	CASSLSPTITQRVQFF
TRBD2	-	TRBJ2-3	TRBV15	TGTGCCACCAGCCCACTCCCTAGCGGGAGGACCGTGGGCACAGATACGCAGTATTTT	CATSPLPSGRTVGTDTQYF
TRBD2	-	TRBJ2-1	TRBV7-9	TGTGCCAGCAGCTTAGAGGGACTAGCGGGAAAGCAGTTCTTC	CASSLEGLAGKQFF
TRBD2	-	TRBJ2-1	TRBV11-2	TGTGCCAGCAGTTATAGCGGGGGGGATCCCTACAATGAGCAGTTCTTC	CASSYSGGDPYNEQFF
TRBD1	-	TRBJ2-5	TRBV6-1	TGTGCCAGCAAGACCATGACAGGGAGCACAGAGACCCAGTACTTC	CASKTMTGSTETQYF
TRBD1	-	TRBJ2-5	TRBV6-5	TGTGCCAGCAGTAGGACAGGTGCCTACCAAGAGACCCAGTACTTC	CASSRTGAYQETQYF
-	-	TRBJ1-1	TRBV29-1	TGCAGCGTTGAAGGAGGGTACTGGGACACTGAAGCTTTCTTT	CSVEGGYWDTEAFF
TRBD1	-	TRBJ1-2	TRBV2	TGTGCCAGCAGTGAAAGAAGGGGGCGCGACAGTTTCTATGGCTACACCTTC	CASSERRGRDSFYGYTF
-	-	TRBJ1-1	TRBV7-9	TGTGCCAGCAGCACTGGGACGGAGACTGAAGCTTTCTTT	CASSTGTETEAFF
-	-	TRBJ1-5	TRBV10-3	TGTGCCATCAGTGAGTCCGACCAGCCCCAGCATTTT	CAISESDQPQHF
TRBD1	few	TRBJ1-3	TRBV6-6	TGTGCCAGCAGTTACTCCGGACAGGGGGTAAACACCATATATTTT	CASSYSGQGVNTIYF
-	-	TRBJ1-1	TRBV4-3	TGCGCCAGCAGCCAAGAAAGGGTTTTCACTGAAGCTTTCTTT	CASSQERVFTEAFF
TRBD1	-	TRBJ2-3	TRBV5-1	TGCGCCAGCGGGGAGACAGGGGGCCAGAGCACAGATACGCAGTATTTT	CASGETGGQSTDTQYF
TRBD1	-	TRBJ1-2	TRBV5-5	TGTGCCAGCAGCTCGATCACAGGGGGCTATGACTACACCTTC	CASSSITGGYDYTF
TRBD1	-	TRBJ2-1	TRBV7-3	TGTGCCAGCAGCTTAAATTCCGGGACAGGGAGGTTTGAGCAGTTCTTC	CASSLNSGTGRFEQFF
-	-	TRBJ1-2	TRBV25-1	TGTGCCAGCAGTGAATACGGACGGAACTATGGCTACACCTTC	CASSEYGRNYGYTF
TRBD1	-	TRBJ2-6	TRBV19	TGTGCCAGTAGGGACAGGGTCGGCTCTGGGGCCAACGTCCTGACTTTC	CASRDRVGSGANVLTF
TRBD2	-	TRBJ2-1	TRBV27	TGTGCCAGCAGTTTATCCACTCTAGCGGCGTACAATGAGCAGTTCTTC	CASSLSTLAAYNEQFF